This T cell receptor (beta chain) was sequenced during a study of cytomegalovirus exposure and HLA in healthy donors. Measured with immunoSEQ multiplex PCR; TCRdb has only the in-frame clones, and not every one. The sample includes around 190,000 clones, around 85% of them seen just once. This CDR3 is 13 amino acids long. From germline, CDR1 is SGHAT and CDR2 FQNNGV. V dropped 5 bases and J dropped 1 base, with 8 bases sitting between them. Sequenced input: PBMCs. This receptor was obtained from a man between 18 and 35 years old in good health and CMV-seropositive. The V gene is TRBV11-2, the J gene TRBJ1-2; D unresolved. In nucleotides, the CDR3 is TGTGCCAGCAGCCGAGGGATTAACTATGGCTACACCTTC. It specifies CASSRGINYGYTF.